The 4 T cell receptor beta chains below all came from one sample that was sequenced in a study of control samples from healthy donors and cancer patients (dated by TCRdb to 2019 to 2021). Library construction relied on the immunoSEQ multiplex PCR assay. Held by TCRdb, this immuneACCESS table contains in-frame sequences only and omits some clones. Under half of the omission traces to an unresolved V gene where checked; the cause of the rest is unknown. This sample is represented by roughly 100,000 clones; about 91% of them were singletons. The top ten constitute roughly 13% of the sample. Sequencing input: blood. Receptors originate from a man aged 30 to 45 in good health.

This clone has a handful of counts. CDR3 sequence: CASSPTRWGLAGLGETQYF. CDR3 nucleotides: TGTGCCAGCAGCCCAACCAGGTGGGGACTAGCGGGGCTGGGAGAGACCCAGTACTTC. The rearrangement links TRBV7-9 to TRBJ2-5, with 13 bases that match TRBD2. Germline CDR1 and CDR2: SEHNR and FQNEAQ (reference sequence). V lost 5 bases and J lost 4; bases outside the gene matches: 16. The CDR3 spans 19 residues.

This clone was recorded once. The chain couples TRBV5-1 to TRBJ2-1; TRBD2 matches at 12 bases. Trimming cost V 3 bases and J 9 bases; bases outside gene matches: 19. CDR3 length: 19 residues. Germline V lookup: CDR1 SGHRS, CDR2 YFSETQ. The CDR3 nucleotides are TGCGCCAGCAGCTGGAAAGACAGCCGACTAGCGGGAGTTAACGGTGAGCAGTTCTTC. It is translated as CASSWKDSRLAGVNGEQFF.

J is TRBJ2-7 and V is TRBV4-1; 8 nucleotides match TRBD1. CDR1 and CDR2 (germline): MGHRA, YSYEKL. The V segment lost 4 bases and the J segment 6 bases; nucleotides outside the gene matches: 5. The CDR3 is 13 amino acids. In DNA form, the CDR3 reads TGCGCCAGCAGCCTCAGGACAGGGATCGAGCAGTACTTC. Amino acid sequence: CASSLRTGIEQYF.

The V gene is TRBV24-1, the J gene TRBJ2-3, with TRBD2 as a possible D gene (6 bases). The CDR3 runs to 13 residues. The V gene lost 8 bases and the J gene lost 6 bases, with 14 bases spanning the gap. Germline V CDR1 and CDR2: KGHDR, SFDVKD. The CDR3 region is CATTRMEGDTQYF. CDR3 coding DNA: TGTGCCACCACCCGAATGGAGGGCGATACGCAGTATTTT.